The 16 T cell receptor beta chains below were found in one sample sequenced in a study of T cell responses to AZD1222 COVID-19 vaccine (dated by TCRdb to about 2021). Library construction relied on the immunoSEQ multiplex PCR assay. TCRdb took this table from immuneACCESS and kept in-frame rearrangements with V and J called. Such tables lack part of the clones; where checked against another copy, unresolved V genes explain under half of the gap, and the rest is unexplained. This sample comprises about 100,000 clones, over 75% of them detected only once. Of the sample, less than 3% falls within the top ten clones. The sample's time point, from its label and the paper: baseline before first vaccination. The source was peripheral blood, collected on day 0 of AZD1222 vaccination. The receptor source for this set is an adult in good health.

V gene TRBV5-1 combines with J gene TRBJ2-3, with D perhaps TRBD2 (6 bases). The germline V gene encodes CDR1 SGHRS and CDR2 YFSETQ. Trimming pared 0 bases from V and 5 bases from J, leaving 13 bases between. This CDR3 is built from 15 residues. The CDR3 protein is CASSLGTSIQDTQYF. The CDR3 DNA follows: TGCGCCAGCAGCTTGGGCACTAGCATTCAAGATACGCAGTATTTT.

The chain recombines TRBV4-2 with TRBJ2-7, with 14 positions matching TRBD2. Germline V gives CDR1 LGHNA, CDR2 YNFKEQ. The ends lost 4 bases at V and 4 bases at J; junction bases unmatched: 3. The CDR3 is 15 amino acids. In nucleotides, the CDR3 is TGTGCCAGCAGCCTCGGGACTAGCGGGAGTTACGAGCAGTACTTC. Protein product: CASSLGTSGSYEQYF.

V gene TRBV18 combines with J gene TRBJ1-3; perhaps TRBD1 as D (6 bases). Germline V gives CDR1 KGHSH, CDR2 LQKENI. Trimming cost V 3 bases and J 3 bases, with 12 bases left between them. The CDR3 runs 15 residues. The DNA of the CDR3 is TGTGCCAGCTCACCTCCGGGGGCCTTTGGAAACACCATATATTTT. Its protein is CASSPPGAFGNTIYF.

The rearrangement uses TRBV24-1 and TRBJ2-6; tentatively, D is TRBD2 (7 bases). Germline assignment: CDR1 KGHDR and CDR2 SFDVKD. The V gene lost 3 bases and the J gene lost 4 bases, with 12 bases spanning the gap. The CDR3 is 16 amino acids. CDR3 in amino acids: CATSDRGALGANVLTF. CDR3 nucleotide sequence: TGTGCCACCAGTGATCGGGGGGCGCTGGGGGCCAACGTCCTGACTTTC.

The genes are TRBV3-1 (or the pseudogene TRBV3-2) and TRBJ2-5; no clear D gene. The germline V and J ends were trimmed by 0 bases and 6 bases, with 5 bases remaining between them. In germline, CDR1 is LGHDT, CDR2 YNNKEL (reference sequence). The CDR3 is 12 amino acids. Here the CDR3 DNA reads TGTGCCAGCAGCCAAGATGAGAAGACCCAGTACTTC. Translating it yields CASSQDEKTQYF.

This chain joins TRBV4-3 and TRBJ2-7, with unresolved D. The CDR3 sequence is 14 residues long. Germline CDR1 is LGHNA and CDR2 is YSLEER. V was trimmed by 0 bases and J by 0 bases, leaving 6 bases between them. The CDR3 sequence: CASSQDYGSYEQYF. The CDR3 nucleotides are TGCGCCAGCAGCCAAGATTACGGCTCCTACGAGCAGTACTTC.

The chain links TRBV19 to TRBJ1-5, with 8 nucleotides matching TRBD1. The germline gives CDR1 LNHDA, CDR2 SQIVND (reference sequence). Trimming removed 1 base from V and 0 bases from J; junction bases left unmatched: 8. This CDR3 is 18 amino acids long. DNA for the CDR3: TGTGCCAGTAGTATAGGGGACAGGCAAAGAAATAGCAATCAGCCCCAGCATTTT. Amino acids: CASSIGDRQRNSNQPQHF.

This rearrangement joins TRBV29-1 to TRBJ1-4; D is undetermined. V was shortened by 4 bases and J by 0 bases, with 12 bases between the two germline ends. The CDR3 has 15 amino acids. Germline V lookup: CDR1 SQVTM, CDR2 ANQGSEA. Here the CDR3 reads CSVASFGTTNEKLFF. Here the CDR3 DNA reads TGCAGCGTTGCCTCCTTTGGGACAACTAATGAAAAACTGTTTTTT. The full variable domain, with the rest looked up from reference TRBV29-1 and TRBJ1-4, is SAVISQKPSRDICQRGTSLTIQCQVDSQVTMMFWYRQQPGQSLTLIATANQGSEATYESGFVIDKFPISRPNLTFSTLTVSNMSPEDSSIYLCSVASFGTTNEKLFFGSGTQLSVL.

The CDR3 coding sequence is TGTGCCAGCAGTTTAGTTGGAGGGAGGGGATACGAGCAGTACTTC. Protein sequence: CASSLVGGRGYEQYF. V usage is TRBV27 and J usage is TRBJ2-7; 7 bases match TRBD2. Trimming removed 2 bases from V and 4 bases from J; junction bases left unmatched: 8. Germline V CDR1 and CDR2: MNHEY, SMNVEV (reference sequence). The CDR3 is 15 amino acids.

The chain recombines TRBV6-4 with TRBJ2-1, with 9 bases matching TRBD2. V lost 0 bases and J lost 3; bases outside the gene matches: 0. From germline, CDR1 is MRHNA and CDR2 SNTAGT. The CDR3 is made up of 15 amino acids. The CDR3 sequence is CASSDSSGSYNEQFF. The CDR3 DNA is TGTGCCAGCAGTGACTCTAGCGGGAGCTACAATGAGCAGTTCTTC.

J is TRBJ2-1 and V is TRBV5-1, with 7 bases matching TRBD2. The CDR3 spans 16 residues. Germline V gene data show CDR1 as SGHRS and CDR2 as YFSETQ. With V trimmed by 4 bases and J by 5 bases, 12 bases remained unmatched. The CDR3 region is CASSPREGRENNEQFF. The CDR3 DNA sequence: TGCGCCAGCAGCCCGCGGGAAGGGCGGGAGAACAATGAGCAGTTCTTC.

The chain employs TRBV5-4 and TRBJ2-2, with D unresolved. Trimming removed 3 bases from V and 1 base from J, with 7 bases in between. This CDR3 is 14 amino acids long. Germline CDR1 is SGHNT and CDR2 is YYREEE (reference sequence). This CDR3 reads CASSSAGNTGELFF. Here the CDR3 DNA reads TGTGCCAGCAGCTCCGCAGGGAACACCGGGGAGCTGTTTTTT.

The chain combines TRBV2 with TRBJ2-7; D may be TRBD2 (6 bases). This CDR3 comprises 14 residues. V shed 4 bases and J shed 0 bases, with 10 bases lying between them. Germline assignment: CDR1 SNHLY and CDR2 FYNNEI. The DNA of the CDR3 is TGTGCCAGCAGTGTGGTGGGAGGCTCCTACGAGCAGTACTTC. Protein: CASSVVGGSYEQYF.

The chain's CDR3 is CASRDGGGSYNEQFF. The CDR3, as DNA: TGTGCCAGCAGGGACGGAGGCGGGAGCTACAATGAGCAGTTCTTC. The chain combines TRBV2 with TRBJ2-1; 7 positions agree with TRBD2. V shed 6 bases and J 3 bases; nucleotides not matched to a gene: 8. Germline CDR1 is SNHLY and CDR2 is FYNNEI. CDR3 size: 15 residues.

Points on this clone: The junction differs from germline at one of its ends, possibly a read error. The rearrangement joins TRBV30 to TRBJ2-6; possibly TRBD1 or TRBD2 for D (6 bases each). The CDR3 loop spans 16 amino acids. CDR1 and CDR2 (germline): GTSNPN, SVGIG (reference sequence). The CDR3 region is CTWSKGGLSGANVLTF. In DNA form, the CDR3 reads TGTACCTGGTCAAAGGGGGGACTCTCTGGGGCCAACGTCCTGACTTTC.

This chain links TRBV4-2 with TRBJ2-4; no firm D call. The germline CDR1 and CDR2 sequences are LGHNA and YNFKEQ. V lost 0 bases, J lost 3 bases, and 12 bases lay in between. The CDR3 covers 16 residues. The CDR3 coding sequence is TGTGCCAGCAGCCAAGATTTCGAAGCCAGCAAAAACATTCAGTACTTC. The encoded protein is CASSQDFEASKNIQYF.